This T cell receptor beta chain was found in a study of OX40 agonist ivuxolimab in advanced cancers. Whole-study context: As their treatment, patients were administered ivuxolimab, an agonistic anti-OX40 (CD134) antibody. General study results and limits: Antigen specificity was not determined for the expanded peripheral T cells.

Clones were sequenced by immunoSEQ multiplex PCR, and TCRdb holds only the in-frame ones, with some missing. The data show tens of thousands of clones, less than 90% seen once. Per the germline V gene, CDR1 is SGHNT and CDR2 is YYREEE (reference sequence). This CDR3 is built from 12 residues. V was shortened by 0 bases and J by 11 bases, with 11 bases between the two germline ends. Comments on this clone: Its antigen is not identified.

This sequence was found in an adult with an advanced solid tumor such as melanoma, head and neck, liver or kidney cancer. The chain joins TRBV5-4 to TRBJ1-1; no firm D call. The sample was CD4+ or CD8+ T cells sorted from blood, taken in a trial of the OX40 agonist ivuxolimab. This CDR3 is CASSLEVGYAFF. DNA for the CDR3: TGTGCCAGCAGCTTGGAGGTAGGGTATGCTTTCTTT. Supplemented by reference TRBV5-4 and TRBJ1-1, the full variable domain reads ETGVTQSPTHLIKTRGQQVTLRCSSQSGHNTVSWYQQALGQGPQFIFQYYREEENGRGNFPPRFSGLQFPNYSSELNVNALELDDSALYLCASSLEVGYAFFGQGTRLTVV.